This TCR beta chain came from a study of cytomegalovirus exposure and HLA in healthy donors. At the level of the study: Of over 350 genotyped donors, about 80% grouped in the Caucasian-associated ancestry cluster. Whole-study findings and limits: Some public TCRs appeared in many individuals, while most sequences were rare.

With 7 bases removed from V and 2 bases from J, the gap between germline ends came to 16 bases. There are 15 residues in the CDR3. CDR1 and CDR2 (germline): LNHDA, SQIVND (reference sequence). PCR primers comprised 60 Vbeta and 13 Jbeta primers. The protocol was immunoSEQ multiplex PCR, while the TCRdb copy is restricted to in-frame clones and leaves out a portion. The table has approximately 150,000 clones, approximately 79% seen once. This clone was seen a single time. Its antigen is unidentified. The TCR comes from a man aged 55-75 years in good health and CMV-seronegative. V and J are TRBV19 and TRBJ2-3; unclear D gene. The sequenced sample consisted of PBMCs. The CDR3 nucleotides are TGTGCCAGTATGGGCCAGATTGGCTCCACAGATACGCAGTATTTT. This sequence encodes CASMGQIGSTDTQYF.